The entry that follows covers one T cell receptor beta chain sequence. These data belong to a study of cytomegalovirus exposure and HLA in healthy donors. CDR1 LNHDA and CDR2 SQIVND come from the germline V gene (reference sequence). V gave up 4 bases and J gave up 2 bases, with 11 bases separating them. The CDR3 totals 14 residues. Primers included in the PCR were 60 Vbeta and 13 Jbeta primers. Using immunoSEQ multiplex PCR, the repertoire was profiled, and TCRdb retains in-frame clones only, with some absent. The sample records over 150,000 clones, under 80% being singletons. This TCR came from a man aged 35-49 years in good health and CMV-seronegative. This chain connects TRBV19 to TRBJ1-2; possibly TRBD1 for D (5 bases). Sequencing was carried out using PBMCs. CDR3 region: CASSTPTENYGYTF. For the CDR3, the DNA is TGTGCCAGTAGTACCCCGACAGAGAACTATGGCTACACCTTC.